This T cell receptor (beta chain) was profiled in a study of control samples from healthy donors and cancer patients. This CDR3 has 14 amino acids. Germline V gene lookup returns CDR1 SEHNR and CDR2 FQNEAQ (reference sequence). The V gene lost 1 base and the J gene lost 1 base, with 7 bases spanning the gap. Assay used: immunoSEQ multiplex PCR; TCRdb lists only in-frame clones, some missing. The repertoire holds around 230,000 clones, over 90% seen once, with 1.5% in the top ten. What was sequenced was blood. This TCR was sampled from a middle-aged man in good health. The genes are TRBV7-9 and TRBJ2-5; D is unclear. In nucleotides, the CDR3 is TGTGCCAGCAGCTTAGAGAAAAGCCAAGAGACCCAGTACTTC. Its translation is CASSLEKSQETQYF.